This T cell receptor (beta chain) appears in the sequencing data of a study of cytomegalovirus exposure and HLA in healthy donors. Regarding the study as a whole: Within a later analysis, the majority of CMV-associated TCR beta chains appeared HLA-restricted. Presence/absence analyses rested on an assumption that sequencing depth was roughly uniform across donors.

This clone was seen a few times. Its antigen remains unknown. The CDR3 has 15 residues. Germline assignment: CDR1 LNHDA and CDR2 SQIVND (reference sequence). V lost 5 bases to trimming and J lost 7 bases; unmatched junction nucleotides: 6. The PCR employed 60 Vbeta primers together with 13 Jbeta primers. Generated by immunoSEQ multiplex PCR, the TCRdb table keeps only in-frame clones and is missing some. The table shows around 170,000 clones, with approximately 79% occurring only once. This sequence was found in a man in his forties in good health and CMV-seropositive. Sequenced: PBMCs. The V call is TRBV19, the J call TRBJ2-3, with TRBD2 identical over 13 bases. The CDR3 coding sequence is TGTGCCAGTAGTCCTCGGACTAGCGGGGGCCATACGCAGTATTTT. This gives the protein CASSPRTSGGHTQYF.